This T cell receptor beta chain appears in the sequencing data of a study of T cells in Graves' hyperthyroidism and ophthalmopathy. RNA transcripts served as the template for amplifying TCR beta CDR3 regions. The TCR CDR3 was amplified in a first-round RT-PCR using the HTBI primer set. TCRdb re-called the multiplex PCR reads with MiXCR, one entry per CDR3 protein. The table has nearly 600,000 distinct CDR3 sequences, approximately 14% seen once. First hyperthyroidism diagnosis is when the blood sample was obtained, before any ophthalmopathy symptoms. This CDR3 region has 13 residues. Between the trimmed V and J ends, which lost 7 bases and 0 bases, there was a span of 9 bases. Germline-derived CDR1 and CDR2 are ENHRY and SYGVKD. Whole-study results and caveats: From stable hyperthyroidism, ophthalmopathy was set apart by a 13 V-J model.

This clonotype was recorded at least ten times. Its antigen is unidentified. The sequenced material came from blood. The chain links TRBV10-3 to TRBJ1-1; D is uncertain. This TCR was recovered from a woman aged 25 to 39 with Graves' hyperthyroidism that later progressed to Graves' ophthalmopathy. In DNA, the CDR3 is TGTGCCATCAAAATCCAGGTGAACACTGAAGCTTTCTTT. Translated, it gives CAIKIQVNTEAFF.